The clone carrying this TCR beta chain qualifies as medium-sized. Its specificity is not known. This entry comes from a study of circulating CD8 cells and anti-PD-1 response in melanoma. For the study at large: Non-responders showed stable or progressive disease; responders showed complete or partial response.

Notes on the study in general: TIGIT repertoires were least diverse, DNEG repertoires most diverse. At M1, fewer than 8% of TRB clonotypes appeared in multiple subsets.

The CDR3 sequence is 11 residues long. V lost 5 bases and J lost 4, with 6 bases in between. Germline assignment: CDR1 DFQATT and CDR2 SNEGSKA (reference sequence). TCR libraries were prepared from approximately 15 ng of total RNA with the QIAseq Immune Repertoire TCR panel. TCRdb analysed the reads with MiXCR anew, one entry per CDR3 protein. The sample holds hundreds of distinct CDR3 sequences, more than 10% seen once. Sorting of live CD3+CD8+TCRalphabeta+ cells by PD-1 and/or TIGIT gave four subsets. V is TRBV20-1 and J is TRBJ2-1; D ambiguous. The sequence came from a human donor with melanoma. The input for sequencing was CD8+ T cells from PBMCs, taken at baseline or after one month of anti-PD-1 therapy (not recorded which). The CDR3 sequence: CSAPQYNEQFF. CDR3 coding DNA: TGCAGTGCTCCCCAGTACAATGAGCAGTTCTTC.